This T cell receptor (beta chain) came from a study of blood T cell repertoires in COVID-19. Study summary: Sites in the United States, Italy and Spain provided acute and convalescent COVID-19 samples. The cDNA or gDNA used as material had been derived from T cells, B-cell-depleted T cells, or PBMCs.

This clone was detected once. The CDR3 totals 18 residues. Trimming cost V 5 bases and J 0 bases; bases outside gene matches: 14. Germline CDR1 reads LNHDA; CDR2 reads SQIVND (reference sequence). Authors' methods: Estimates of nucleated cell counts were drawn from the amplification of reference gene primers. Method: immunoSEQ multiplex PCR; TCRdb's copy keeps in-frame clones and lacks some. V, J and clone size derive from that table, while D and trimming were established from the DNA sequence. The sample yields fewer than 300,000 clones, approximately 86% seen once. Material for sequencing was peripheral blood. The rearrangement links TRBV19 to TRBJ2-3; 7 nucleotides agree with TRBD2. The clonotype was recovered from a man between 35 and 55 years old who had recovered from COVID-19. The CDR3 region is CASSPSGRLASSTDTQYF. The DNA of the CDR3 is TGTGCCAGTAGTCCTTCCGGGAGACTAGCTTCGAGCACAGATACGCAGTATTTT.